This T cell receptor beta chain comes out of a study of cytomegalovirus exposure and HLA in healthy donors. Whole-study context: In terms of ancestry, the Caucasian-associated cluster contained 75% to 90% of the roughly 400 genotyped donors. Study results and caveats: The investigators catalogued some 160 TCR beta chains as cytomegalovirus-associated. A few V segments could not be told apart, such as TRBV6-2 and TRBV6-3, and were left out.

The PCR contained 60 Vbeta and 13 Jbeta primers. Some clones are missing from TCRdb's copy, which holds only in-frame ones; the method was immunoSEQ multiplex PCR. The sample has roughly 220,000 clones; approximately 70% are singletons. V dropped 2 bases and J dropped 6 bases, with 7 bases sitting between them. Germline V lookup: CDR1 KGHSH, CDR2 LQKENI. The CDR3 is 13 residues long. About this clone itself: Its antigen is undetermined.

Sequenced sample: PBMCs. The genes are TRBV18 and TRBJ1-4, with unresolved D. The TCR originated in a man between 35 and 55 years old in good health and CMV-seropositive. The CDR3 loop reads CASSPGQDEKLFF. Here the CDR3 DNA reads TGTGCCAGCTCACCAGGGCAGGATGAAAAACTGTTTTTT.